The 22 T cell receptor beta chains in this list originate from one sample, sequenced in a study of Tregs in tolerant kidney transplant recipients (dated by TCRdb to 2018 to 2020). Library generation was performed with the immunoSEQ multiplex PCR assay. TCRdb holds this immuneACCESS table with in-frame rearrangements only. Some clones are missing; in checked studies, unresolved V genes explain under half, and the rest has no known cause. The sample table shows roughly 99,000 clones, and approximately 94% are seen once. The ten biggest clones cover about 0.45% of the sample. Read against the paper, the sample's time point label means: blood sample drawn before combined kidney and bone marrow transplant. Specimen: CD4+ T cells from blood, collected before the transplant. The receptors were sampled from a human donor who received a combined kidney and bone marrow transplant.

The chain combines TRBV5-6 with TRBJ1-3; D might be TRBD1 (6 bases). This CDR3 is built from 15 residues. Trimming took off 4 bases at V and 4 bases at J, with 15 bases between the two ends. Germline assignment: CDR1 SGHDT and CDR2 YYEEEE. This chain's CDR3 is CASSRGATGGNTIYF. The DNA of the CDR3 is TGTGCCAGCAGCCGTGGGGCGACAGGAGGAAACACCATATATTTT.

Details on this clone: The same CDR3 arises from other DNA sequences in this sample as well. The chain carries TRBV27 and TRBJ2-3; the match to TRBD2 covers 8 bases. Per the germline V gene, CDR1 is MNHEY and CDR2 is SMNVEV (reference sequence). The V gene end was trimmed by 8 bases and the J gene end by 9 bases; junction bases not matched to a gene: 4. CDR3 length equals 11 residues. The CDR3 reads CASLAGLTQYF. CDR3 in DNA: TGTGCCAGCTTAGCGGGACTAACGCAGTATTTT.

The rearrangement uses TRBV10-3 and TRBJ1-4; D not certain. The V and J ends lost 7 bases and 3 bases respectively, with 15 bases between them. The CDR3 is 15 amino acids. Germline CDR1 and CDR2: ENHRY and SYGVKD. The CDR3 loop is CAIKAEPRANEKLFF. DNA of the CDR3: TGTGCCATCAAGGCAGAACCTCGGGCTAATGAAAAACTGTTTTTT.

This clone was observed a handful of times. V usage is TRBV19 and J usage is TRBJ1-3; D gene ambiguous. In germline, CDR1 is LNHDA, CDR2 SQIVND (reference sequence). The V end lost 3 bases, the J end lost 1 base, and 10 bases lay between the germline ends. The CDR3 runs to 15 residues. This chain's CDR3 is CASSIGRSSGNTIYF. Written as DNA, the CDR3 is TGTGCCAGTAGTATTGGTAGAAGTTCTGGAAACACCATATATTTT.

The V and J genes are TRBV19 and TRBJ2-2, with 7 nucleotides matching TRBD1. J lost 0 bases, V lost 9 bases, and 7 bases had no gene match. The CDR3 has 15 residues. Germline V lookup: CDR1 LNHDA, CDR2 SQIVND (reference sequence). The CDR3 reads CASRTGGSNTGELFF. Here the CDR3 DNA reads TGTGCCAGCAGGACAGGAGGATCGAACACCGGGGAGCTGTTTTTT.

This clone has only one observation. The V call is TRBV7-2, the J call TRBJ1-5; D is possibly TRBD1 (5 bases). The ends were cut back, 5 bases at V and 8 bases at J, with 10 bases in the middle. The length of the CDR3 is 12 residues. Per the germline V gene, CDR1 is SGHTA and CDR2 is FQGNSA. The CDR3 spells CASSHRGEPQHF. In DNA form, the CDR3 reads TGTGCCAGCAGCCACCGGGGGGAGCCCCAGCATTTT. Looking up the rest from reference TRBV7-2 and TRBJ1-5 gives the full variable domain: GAGVSQSPSNKVTEKGKDVELRCDPISGHTALYWYRQSLGQGLEFLIYFQGNSAPDKSGLPSDRFSAERTGGSVSTLTIQRTQQEDSAVYLCASSHRGEPQHFGDGTRLSIL.

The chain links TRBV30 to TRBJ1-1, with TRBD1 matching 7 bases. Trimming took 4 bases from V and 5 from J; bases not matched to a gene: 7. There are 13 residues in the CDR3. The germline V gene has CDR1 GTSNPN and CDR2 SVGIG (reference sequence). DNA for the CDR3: TGTGCCTGGAAGGACAGGATTGGGACTGAAGCTTTCTTT. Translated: CAWKDRIGTEAFF.

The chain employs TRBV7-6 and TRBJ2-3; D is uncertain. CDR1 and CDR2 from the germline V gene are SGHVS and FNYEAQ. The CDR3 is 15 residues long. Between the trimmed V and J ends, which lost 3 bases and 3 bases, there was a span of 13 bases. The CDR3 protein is CASSLTPTQTDTQYF. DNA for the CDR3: TGTGCCAGCAGCTTGACTCCTACCCAAACAGATACGCAGTATTTT. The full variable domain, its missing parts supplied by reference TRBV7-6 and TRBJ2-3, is GAGVSQSPRYKVTKRGQDVALRCDPISGHVSLYWYRQALGQGPEFLTYFNYEAQQDKSGLPNDRFSAERPEGSISTLTIQRTEQRDSAMYRCASSLTPTQTDTQYFGPGTRLTVL.

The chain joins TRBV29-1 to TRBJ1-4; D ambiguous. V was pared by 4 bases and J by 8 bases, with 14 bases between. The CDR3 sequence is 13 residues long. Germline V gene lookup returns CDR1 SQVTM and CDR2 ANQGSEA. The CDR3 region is CSVGGGGGEKLFF. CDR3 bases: TGCAGCGTTGGCGGTGGAGGAGGCGAAAAACTGTTTTTT.

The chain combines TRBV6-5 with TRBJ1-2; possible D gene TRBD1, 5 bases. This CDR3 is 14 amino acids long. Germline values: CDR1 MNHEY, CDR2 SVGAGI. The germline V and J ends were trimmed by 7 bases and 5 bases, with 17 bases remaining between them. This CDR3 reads CASTRPGISYGYTF. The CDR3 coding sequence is TGTGCCAGCACTAGACCAGGGATAAGTTATGGCTACACCTTC.

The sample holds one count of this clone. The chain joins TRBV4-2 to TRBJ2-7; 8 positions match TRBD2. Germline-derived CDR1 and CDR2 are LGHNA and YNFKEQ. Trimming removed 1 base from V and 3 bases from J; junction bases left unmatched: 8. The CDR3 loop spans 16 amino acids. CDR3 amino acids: CASSQAESGGNYEQYF. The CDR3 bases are TGTGCCAGCAGCCAAGCGGAGAGCGGGGGAAACTACGAGCAGTACTTC.

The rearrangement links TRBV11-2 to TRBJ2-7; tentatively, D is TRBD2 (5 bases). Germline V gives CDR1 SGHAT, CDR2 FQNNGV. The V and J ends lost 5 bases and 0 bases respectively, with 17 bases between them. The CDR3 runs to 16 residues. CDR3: CASSPLGGGFSYEQYF. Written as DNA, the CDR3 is TGTGCCAGCAGCCCCCTTGGAGGCGGATTCTCCTACGAGCAGTACTTC.

The DNA for the CDR3 is TGTGCCAGCAGCCCTCCCGGAGGAACAGGCACAGATACGCAGTATTTT. Protein sequence: CASSPPGGTGTDTQYF. The chain employs TRBV7-3 and TRBJ2-3; the D gene is possibly TRBD2 (5 bases). Trimming removed 5 bases at V and 1 base at J, with 16 bases between. The CDR3 spans 16 residues. Looked up from germline, CDR1 is SGHTA and CDR2 is FQGTGA.

DNA for the CDR3: TGTGCCAGCAGCCAATACGGTATGGCCAAAAACATTCAGTACTTC. This sequence encodes CASSQYGMAKNIQYF. The chain employs TRBV14 and TRBJ2-4; no clear D. The CDR3 sequence is 15 residues long. The germline gives CDR1 SGHDN, CDR2 FVKESK. Trimming stripped 2 bases from V and 1 base from J, with 9 bases between.

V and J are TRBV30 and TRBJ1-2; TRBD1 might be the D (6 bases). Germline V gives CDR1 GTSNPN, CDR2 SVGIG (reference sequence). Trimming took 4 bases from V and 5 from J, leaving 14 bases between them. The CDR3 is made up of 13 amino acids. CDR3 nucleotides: TGTGCCTGGATCGACAGGAGTCTTTATGGCTACACCTTC. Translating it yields CAWIDRSLYGYTF.

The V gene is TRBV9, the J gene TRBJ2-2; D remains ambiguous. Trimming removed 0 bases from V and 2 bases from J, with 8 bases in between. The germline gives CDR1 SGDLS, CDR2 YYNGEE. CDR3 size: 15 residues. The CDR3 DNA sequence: TGTGCCAGCAGCGTAGGAGGTAGAAACACCGGGGAGCTGTTTTTT. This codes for CASSVGGRNTGELFF. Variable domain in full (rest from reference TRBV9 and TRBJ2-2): DSGVTQTPKHLITATGQRVTLRCSPRSGDLSVYWYQQSLDQGLQFLIQYYNGEERAKGNILERFSAQQFPDLHSELNLSSLELGDSALYFCASSVGGRNTGELFFGEGSRLTVL.

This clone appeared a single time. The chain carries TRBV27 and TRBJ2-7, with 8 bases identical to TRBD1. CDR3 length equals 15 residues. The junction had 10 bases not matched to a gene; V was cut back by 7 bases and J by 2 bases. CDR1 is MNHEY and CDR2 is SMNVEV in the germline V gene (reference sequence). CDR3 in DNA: TGTGCCAGCACCTTCAAACCGGGACAGGCCTACGAGCAGTACTTC. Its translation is CASTFKPGQAYEQYF.

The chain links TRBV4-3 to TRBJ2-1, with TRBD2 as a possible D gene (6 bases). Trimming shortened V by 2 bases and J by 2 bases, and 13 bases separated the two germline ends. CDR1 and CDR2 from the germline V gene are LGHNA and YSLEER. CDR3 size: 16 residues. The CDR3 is CASSQFGGTAYNEQFF. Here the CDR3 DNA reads TGCGCCAGCAGCCAATTTGGAGGGACCGCCTACAATGAGCAGTTCTTC.

Written as DNA, the CDR3 is TGTGCCAGCCCCCGTGCGGACACTCGCCAAGTAAAGACCCAGTACTTC. Amino acids: CASPRADTRQVKTQYF. The rearrangement uses TRBV2 and TRBJ2-5, with TRBD1 as a possible D gene (5 bases). CDR1 and CDR2 from the germline V gene are SNHLY and FYNNEI. This CDR3 comprises 16 residues. Trimming left V 8 bases short and J 6 bases short, with 25 bases between.

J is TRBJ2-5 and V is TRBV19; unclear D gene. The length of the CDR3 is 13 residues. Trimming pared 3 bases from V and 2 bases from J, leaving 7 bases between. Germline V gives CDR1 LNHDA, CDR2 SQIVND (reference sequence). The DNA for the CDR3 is TGTGCCAGTAGTATTTGGCAGCAAGAGACCCAGTACTTC. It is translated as CASSIWQQETQYF.

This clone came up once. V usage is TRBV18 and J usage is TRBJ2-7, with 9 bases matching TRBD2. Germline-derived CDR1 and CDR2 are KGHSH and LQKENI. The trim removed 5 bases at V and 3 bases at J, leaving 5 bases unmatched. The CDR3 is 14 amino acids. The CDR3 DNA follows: TGTGCCAGCTCATCCGGGACTAGCTTCTACGAGCAGTACTTC. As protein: CASSSGTSFYEQYF.

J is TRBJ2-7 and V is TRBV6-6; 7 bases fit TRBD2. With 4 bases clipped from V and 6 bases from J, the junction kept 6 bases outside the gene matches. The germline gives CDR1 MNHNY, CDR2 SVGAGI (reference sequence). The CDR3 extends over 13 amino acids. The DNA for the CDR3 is TGTGCCAGCAGTTCCCGGGAGGCCCCCGAGCAGTACTTC. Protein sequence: CASSSREAPEQYF.